A single sample gave rise to the 10 T cell receptor beta chains below, sequenced in a study of cytomegalovirus exposure and HLA in healthy donors. The study ran its PCR with 60 Vbeta and 13 Jbeta primers. Method: immunoSEQ multiplex PCR; TCRdb's copy keeps in-frame clones and lacks some. This table has 160,000 or so clones, roughly 80% appearing once. The sample was PBMCs. All receptors derive from a man between 18 and 29 years old in good health and CMV-seropositive.

The chain uses TRBV27 and TRBJ1-1; unclear D gene. The V end lost 3 bases, the J end lost 1 base, and 6 bases lay between the germline ends. This CDR3 is 13 amino acids long. CDR1 MNHEY and CDR2 SMNVEV come from the germline V gene (reference sequence). The DNA for the CDR3 is TGTGCCAGCAGTTTTGGGCCGAACACTGAAGCTTTCTTT. The encoded protein is CASSFGPNTEAFF.

This rearrangement joins TRBV19 to TRBJ2-5; weak D call: TRBD1 (6 bases). The CDR3 has 14 residues. Germline-derived CDR1 and CDR2 are LNHDA and SQIVND (reference sequence). Trimming shortened V by 7 bases and J by 1 base, and 13 bases separated the two germline ends. CDR3 nucleotides: TGTGCCAGTAACACACAGGGTGGCCAAGAGACCCAGTACTTC. Amino acids: CASNTQGGQETQYF.

This sequence joins TRBV18 and TRBJ1-5; D uncertain. The V end lost 6 bases, the J end lost 5 bases, and 11 bases lay between the germline ends. Germline values: CDR1 KGHSH, CDR2 LQKENI. This CDR3 has 13 amino acids. CDR3 sequence: CASSSIRDQPQHF. CDR3 bases: TGTGCCAGCTCGTCAATTCGGGATCAGCCCCAGCATTTT.

This clone was observed once. The rearrangement links TRBV6-4 to TRBJ2-1; TRBD1 matches at 8 bases. Germline CDR1 is MRHNA and CDR2 is SNTAGT. J was trimmed by 2 bases and V by 3 bases; bases with no gene match: 3. The CDR3 covers 15 residues. CDR3 sequence (DNA): TGTGCCAGCAGTGAAGACAGGGGTCCCTACAATGAGCAGTTCTTC. Translating it yields CASSEDRGPYNEQFF.

The V call is TRBV11-2, the J call TRBJ2-5, with 7 bases fitting TRBD1. Per germline, CDR1 SGHAT and CDR2 FQNNGV. V lost 4 bases, J lost 1 base, and 6 bases stayed unmatched. This CDR3 comprises 15 residues. The CDR3 coding sequence is TGTGCCAGCAGCTCCCTAGGACAGGTCCAAGAGACCCAGTACTTC. Translating gives CASSSLGQVQETQYF.

This clone was picked up one time. The chain links TRBV5-1 to TRBJ1-6; D is uncertain. From germline, CDR1 is SGHRS and CDR2 YFSETQ. V was clipped by 3 bases and J by 9 bases, with 13 bases between them. The CDR3 runs to 14 residues. CDR3 DNA sequence: TGCGCCAGCAGCTCCGATGGGAGGTCTTCACCCCTCCACTTT. Amino acid sequence: CASSSDGRSSPLHF.

The J gene is TRBJ1-1, the V gene TRBV6-6; D perhaps matches TRBD1 (6 bases). With 5 bases removed from V and 6 bases from J, the gap between germline ends came to 16 bases. The CDR3 contains 14 residues. The V gene's germline CDR1 is MNHNY and CDR2 SVGAGI (reference sequence). The CDR3 reads CASSTGYGVAEAFF. In DNA form, the CDR3 reads TGTGCCAGCAGTACAGGGTATGGTGTCGCTGAAGCTTTCTTT.

This rearrangement joins TRBV9 to TRBJ1-4; D is possibly TRBD1 (5 bases). V was trimmed by 5 bases and J by 0 bases, leaving 8 bases between them. The CDR3 runs 14 residues. CDR1 and CDR2 (germline): SGDLS, YYNGEE. CDR3 nucleotides: TGTGCCAGCAGTGAGACAGCAACTAATGAAAAACTGTTTTTT. This sequence encodes CASSETATNEKLFF.

The chain recombines TRBV4-1 with TRBJ1-2, with D maybe TRBD1 (6 bases). CDR1 is MGHRA and CDR2 is YSYEKL in the germline V gene. This CDR3 region has 14 residues. Trimming removed 1 base from V and 4 bases from J, with 10 bases in between. CDR3 loop: CASSQADSPYGYTF. The DNA for the CDR3 is TGCGCCAGCAGCCAAGCGGACAGTCCCTATGGCTACACCTTC.

This clone turned up a few times. The chain is built from TRBV5-5 and TRBJ2-7, with TRBD1 identical over 10 bases. Germline CDR1 reads SGHKS; CDR2 reads YYEKEE (reference sequence). V lost 4 bases to trimming and J lost 1 base; unmatched junction nucleotides: 5. The CDR3 has 15 amino acids. The CDR3: CASSRTGGLSYEQYF. The DNA for the CDR3 is TGTGCCAGCAGCCGGACAGGGGGGCTTTCCTACGAGCAGTACTTC.